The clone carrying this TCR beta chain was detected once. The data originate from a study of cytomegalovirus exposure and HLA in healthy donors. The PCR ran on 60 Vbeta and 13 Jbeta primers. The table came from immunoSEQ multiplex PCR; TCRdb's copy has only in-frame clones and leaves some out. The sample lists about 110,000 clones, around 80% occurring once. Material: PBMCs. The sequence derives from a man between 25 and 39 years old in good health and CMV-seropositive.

The CDR3 spells CASSPGVAEQYF. CDR3 DNA: TGTGCCAGCAGCCCCGGGGTTGCCGAGCAGTACTTC. V is TRBV6-6 and J is TRBJ2-7, with a possible D match to TRBD2 (5 bases). CDR1 MNHNY and CDR2 SVGAGI come from the germline V gene (reference sequence). The CDR3 totals 12 residues. Trimming pared 6 bases from V and 6 bases from J, leaving 12 bases between.